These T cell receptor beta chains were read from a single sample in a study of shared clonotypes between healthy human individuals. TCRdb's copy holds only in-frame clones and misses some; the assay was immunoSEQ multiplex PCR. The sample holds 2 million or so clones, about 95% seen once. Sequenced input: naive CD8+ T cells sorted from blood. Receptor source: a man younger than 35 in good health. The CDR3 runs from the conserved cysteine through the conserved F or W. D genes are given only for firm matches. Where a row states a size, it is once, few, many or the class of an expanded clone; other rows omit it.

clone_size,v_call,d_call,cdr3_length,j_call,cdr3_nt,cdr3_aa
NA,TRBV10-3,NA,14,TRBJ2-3,TGTGCCATCACTCGGGGCGGGCCCACAGATACGCAGTATTTT,CAITRGGPTDTQYF
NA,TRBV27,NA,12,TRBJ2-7,TGTGCCACCGGGTCCCTAGGGGTCGAGCAGTACTTC,CATGSLGVEQYF
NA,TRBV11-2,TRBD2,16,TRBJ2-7,TGTGCCAGCAGCTTAGATGCGGGACTAGCTCACGACGAGCAGTACTTC,CASSLDAGLAHDEQYF
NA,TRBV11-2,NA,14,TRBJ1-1,TGTGCCAGCAGCCTACTGGCCGGGAACACTGAAGCTTTCTTT,CASSLLAGNTEAFF
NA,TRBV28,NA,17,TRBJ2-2,TGTGCCAGCAGCCCCCCCCGACTGAATCCGAACACCGGGGAGCTGTTTTTT,CASSPPRLNPNTGELFF
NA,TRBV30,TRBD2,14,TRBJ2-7,TGTGCCTGGGGTATAGCGGGAGGGCTGTACGAGCAGTACTTC,CAWGIAGGLYEQYF
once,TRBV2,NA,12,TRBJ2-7,TGTGCCAGCACTGGGGAAGAAAACGAGCAGTACTTC,CASTGEENEQYF
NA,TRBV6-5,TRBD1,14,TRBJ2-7,TGTGCCAGCAGTGAGACAGGGGATTTCTACGAGCAGTACTTC,CASSETGDFYEQYF
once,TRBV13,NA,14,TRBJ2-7,TGTGCCAGCAGCTTAGGACAGTCAACCTACGAGCAGTACTTC,CASSLGQSTYEQYF
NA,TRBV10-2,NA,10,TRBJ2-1,TGCGCCAGCAGTGCCAATGAGCAGTTCTTC,CASSANEQFF
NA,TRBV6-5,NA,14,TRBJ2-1,TGTGCCAGCAGTTACGGGGGATCTTTGAATGAGCAGTTCTTC,CASSYGGSLNEQFF
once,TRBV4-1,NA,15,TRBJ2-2,TGCGCCAGCAGCCAAGACCCGCCGAACACCGGGGAGCTGTTTTTT,CASSQDPPNTGELFF